This TCR beta chain was retrieved from a study of shared clonotypes between healthy human individuals. Overall study context: The study used three CD4 naive, three CD4 memory, two CD8 naive and one CD8 memory plate per donor.

This CDR3 has 15 residues. The V end was cut by 5 bases, the J end by 5 bases, with 15 bases between. Germline CDR1 reads SEHNR; CDR2 reads FQNEAQ (reference sequence). Sorted subsets were amplified in replicate PCRs using approximately 200 ng DNA, about 30,000 T cell genomes. Some clones are missing from TCRdb's copy, which holds only in-frame ones; the method was immunoSEQ multiplex PCR. This sample yields 2 million to 2.5 million clones, of which approximately 96% are seen a single time; approximately 0.13% belongs to the top ten. Sequences were obtained from naive CD4+ T cells sorted from blood. The subset is: CD45RA+ positively selected. This receptor was obtained from a man younger than 35 in good health. The chain employs TRBV7-9 and TRBJ1-4; maybe TRBD1 (5 bases). The CDR3, as DNA: TGTGCCAGCAGCAGGACCGGGACGCCCAATGAAAAACTGTTTTTT. Its translation: CASSRTGTPNEKLFF.